This entry concerns a single T cell receptor beta chain. This sample is part of a study of T cell responses to AZD1222 COVID-19 vaccine. There are 10 residues in the CDR3. V was clipped by 8 bases and J by 5 bases, with 6 bases between them. Clones were sequenced by immunoSEQ multiplex PCR, and TCRdb holds only the in-frame ones, with some missing. The sample shows about 180,000 clones, about 90% of them seen only once. The chain recombines TRBV12-3 or TRBV12-4 with TRBJ1-1, with D possibly matching TRBD1 (5 bases). This receptor was taken from an adult in good health. The sequencing here drew on peripheral blood, taken on day 0 of AZD1222 vaccination. The DNA for the CDR3 is TGTGCCAGCCGGGGGACTGAAGCTTTCTTT. Translation: CASRGTEAFF.